These 12 T cell receptor beta chains share one sample of origin, sequenced in a study of glioma-infiltrating T cells after dendritic cell vaccination. Assay: immunoSEQ multiplex PCR; the TCRdb copy retains only in-frame clones and omits some. The table shows fewer than 75,000 clones, with around 81% occurring only once. The material was blood, obtained before dendritic cell vaccination. The receptors stem from a human donor with glioblastoma.

V and J are TRBV6-6 and TRBJ2-3; TRBD2 matches at 12 bases. J gave up 2 bases and V 8 bases, and 5 bases lay outside the gene matches. Looked up from germline, CDR1 is MNHNY and CDR2 is SVGAGI (reference sequence). The CDR3 extends over 15 amino acids. CDR3 loop: CASGTSGLYTDTQYF. The CDR3 coding sequence is TGTGCCAGCGGGACTAGCGGGCTCTACACAGATACGCAGTATTTT.

This clone was picked up one time. This chain links TRBV4-2 with TRBJ2-1; 10 nucleotides line up with TRBD2. The V gene's germline CDR1 is LGHNA and CDR2 YNFKEQ. J gave up 4 bases and V 2 bases, and 2 bases lay outside the gene matches. The CDR3 is 15 amino acids. The CDR3, as DNA: TGTGCCAGCAGCCAAAGCGGGGGGGCTTACAATGAGCAGTTCTTC. As protein: CASSQSGGAYNEQFF.

The rearrangement uses TRBV29-1 and TRBJ1-2; TRBD1 matches at 8 bases. Germline V gives CDR1 SQVTM, CDR2 ANQGSEA. V trimming: 3 bases; J trimming: 7 bases; junction bases outside the gene matches: 7. The CDR3 consists of 13 residues. CDR3: CSVDPGGQPGYTF. The CDR3 nucleotides are TGCAGCGTTGATCCAGGGGGCCAACCTGGCTACACCTTC.

The chain uses TRBV13 and TRBJ2-2, with a tentative D call TRBD2 (5 bases). Per the germline V gene, CDR1 is PRHDT and CDR2 is FYEKMQ (reference sequence). The ends were cut back, 6 bases at V and 6 bases at J, with 17 bases in the middle. The CDR3 is 15 amino acids. The chain's CDR3 is CASSYPSRRAGELFF. CDR3 nucleotides: TGTGCCAGCAGTTACCCCTCCAGGCGGGCCGGGGAGCTGTTTTTT.

The rearrangement links TRBV7-8 to TRBJ2-3; D uncertain. V lost 1 base to trimming and J lost 0 bases, with 5 bases between them. Germline-derived CDR1 and CDR2 are SGHVS and FQNEAQ. The CDR3 extends over 14 amino acids. The CDR3 reads CASSLGVSTDTQYF. In nucleotides, the CDR3 is TGTGCCAGCAGCTTAGGCGTCAGCACAGATACGCAGTATTTT.

CDR3 sequence reads: CASSVDPVISGNTIYF. The CDR3 nucleotides read TGTGCCAGCAGCGTAGATCCGGTTATCTCTGGAAACACCATATATTTT. The chain recombines TRBV9 with TRBJ1-3; D is ambiguous. Trimming shortened V by 0 bases and J by 0 bases, and 10 bases separated the two germline ends. The CDR3 has 16 residues. The germline CDR1 and CDR2 sequences are SGDLS and YYNGEE. Full variable domain (outside the CDR3, taken from reference TRBV9 and TRBJ1-3): DSGVTQTPKHLITATGQRVTLRCSPRSGDLSVYWYQQSLDQGLQFLIQYYNGEERAKGNILERFSAQQFPDLHSELNLSSLELGDSALYFCASSVDPVISGNTIYFGEGSWLTVV.

The chain employs TRBV5-6 and TRBJ1-1, with D possibly TRBD1 on 6 matching bases. This CDR3 spans 16 amino acids. Trimming removed 2 bases from V and 2 bases from J, with 16 bases in between. Germline loops: CDR1 SGHDT, CDR2 YYEEEE. CDR3 sequence (DNA): TGTGCCAGCAGCTTCTCGGGACACCGATACAACACTGAAGCTTTCTTT. Translated: CASSFSGHRYNTEAFF.

This clone has only a few counts. This chain links TRBV10-3 with TRBJ2-5, with D possibly matching TRBD2 (6 bases). Per germline, CDR1 ENHRY and CDR2 SYGVKD. The V gene lost 6 bases and the J gene lost 3 bases, with 11 bases spanning the gap. This CDR3 has 13 amino acids. CDR3 nucleotide sequence: TGTGCCATCAGGCGGGACCCTAAAGAGACCCAGTACTTC. It translates to CAIRRDPKETQYF.

This clone was counted only a few times. A junction end diverges from the germline sequence, so it may reflect a read error. This rearrangement joins TRBV19 to TRBJ1-1; a weak D match, TRBD1 (5 bases). This CDR3 is built from 14 residues. From germline, CDR1 is LNHDA and CDR2 SQIVND (reference sequence). The CDR3 spells CASSAGVWNAEAFF. In nucleotides, the CDR3 is TGTGCCAGTAGTGCGGGGGTTTGGAACGCTGAAGCTTTCTTT.

The V gene is TRBV30, the J gene TRBJ1-4; D perhaps matches TRBD1 (5 bases). The ends were cut back, 2 bases at V and 0 bases at J, with 10 bases in the middle. This CDR3 is built from 15 residues. Germline V gives CDR1 GTSNPN, CDR2 SVGIG (reference sequence). The CDR3 region is CAWSLQGATNEKLFF. In nucleotides, the CDR3 is TGTGCCTGGAGTCTGCAGGGTGCAACTAATGAAAAACTGTTTTTT.

V is TRBV5-4 and J is TRBJ1-4, with 7 bases fitting TRBD1. Germline V gives CDR1 SGHNT, CDR2 YYREEE (reference sequence). This CDR3 spans 13 amino acids. V was clipped by 1 base and J by 10 bases; unmatched bases: 4. Written as DNA, the CDR3 is TGTGCCAGCAGCTTGTGGGACAGCCGAAAACTGTTTTTT. Translation: CASSLWDSRKLFF.

This clone has a single count. The gene calls are TRBV5-6 and TRBJ1-1; weak D call: TRBD1 (6 bases). The CDR3 has 15 residues. Germline V gene sequence: CDR1 SGHDT, CDR2 YYEEEE. V gave up 5 bases and J gave up 0 bases, with 14 bases separating them. The CDR3 bases are TGTGCCAGCAGTCCCACAGGGAGAGTGAACACTGAAGCTTTCTTT. Its translation: CASSPTGRVNTEAFF.